This T cell receptor (beta chain) was recovered during a study of blood T cell repertoires in COVID-19. Study details: Some COVID-19 samples were acute and others convalescent; all came from the United States, Italy and Spain. Sources were T cells, B-cell-depleted T cells, or PBMCs; the material itself was cDNA or gDNA.

Authors' methods: Reference gene primers were amplified, and this amplification served to estimate nucleated cell counts. Method: immunoSEQ multiplex PCR; TCRdb's copy keeps in-frame clones and lacks some. V, J and clone size are those of that table, while D and trimming were read from the DNA. The repertoire has more than 110,000 clones, 85% to 90% of them found once; the top ten carry roughly a tenth. This clonotype originated in a man aged 50 to 59 with active or convalescent COVID-19. Sequencing was performed on peripheral blood.

The CDR3: CASTPSGSSYEQYF. In nucleotides, the CDR3 is TGTGCCAGCACCCCTAGCGGGAGCTCCTACGAGCAGTACTTC. The rearrangement links TRBV2 to TRBJ2-7; 10 positions match TRBD2. From germline, CDR1 is SNHLY and CDR2 FYNNEI. The V and J ends lost 7 bases and 0 bases, in that order; junction bases with no gene match: 3. This CDR3 has 14 amino acids. The full variable domain, completed using reference TRBV2 and TRBJ2-7, is EPEVTQTPSHQVTQMGQEVILRCVPISNHLYFYWYRQILGQKVEFLVSFYNNEISEKSEIFDDQFSVERPDGSNFTLKIRSTKLEDSAMYFCASTPSGSSYEQYFGPGTRLTVT.